A selection of T cell receptor beta chains follows, all from one sample in a study of response to subunit inactivated influenza vaccine. One entry per CDR3 protein, called by TCRdb with MiXCR from the RT-PCR reads. The sample holds 630,000 or so distinct CDR3 sequences, about a sixth seen once. Sequencing used PBMCs from blood, obtained about 11 days after vaccination. The receptors were sampled from a man aged 50-59 years who received an inactivated influenza vaccine. The conserved cysteine and the conserved F or W are not part of the CDR3 here. Each record gives: V gene, J gene, CDR3 protein.

v_gene: TRBV28; j_gene: TRBJ2-1; CDR3aa: ASSPRLAGGPGYNEQF
v_gene: TRBV29-1; j_gene: TRBJ2-5; CDR3aa: SGGSETQY
v_gene: TRBV10-3; j_gene: TRBJ2-5; CDR3aa: AISDLTGVQETQY
v_gene: TRBV9; j_gene: TRBJ2-1; CDR3aa: ASSARGLADPSSYNEQF
v_gene: TRBV10-3; j_gene: TRBJ2-2; CDR3aa: AITTDPLTDGELF
v_gene: TRBV7-9; j_gene: TRBJ1-1; CDR3aa: ASSLPVDRYTEAF
v_gene: TRBV12-3/TRBV12-4; j_gene: TRBJ2-3; CDR3aa: ASSLTSGMQY
v_gene: TRBV7-2; j_gene: TRBJ1-2; CDR3aa: ASSQQGANYGYT
v_gene: TRBV11-2; j_gene: TRBJ2-7; CDR3aa: ASSLARAGYEQY
v_gene: TRBV20-1; j_gene: TRBJ2-7; CDR3aa: SARDPARKLSYEQY
v_gene: TRBV7-2; j_gene: TRBJ1-2; CDR3aa: ASSLGGGRGYGYT
v_gene: TRBV24-1; j_gene: TRBJ2-7; CDR3aa: ATSDSLASGDEQY
v_gene: TRBV20-1; j_gene: TRBJ2-7; CDR3aa: SARDLLLAGAYEQY
v_gene: TRBV7-3; j_gene: TRBJ2-3; CDR3aa: ASSLNSAGVTDTQY
v_gene: TRBV9; j_gene: TRBJ1-5; CDR3aa: ASSVGWGGQPQH
v_gene: TRBV27; j_gene: TRBJ2-3; CDR3aa: ASSFSSVTSGTDTQY
v_gene: TRBV28; j_gene: TRBJ2-7; CDR3aa: ASSSYEWDRGSLEQY
v_gene: TRBV15; j_gene: TRBJ1-6; CDR3aa: ATSSWDSPLH
v_gene: TRBV7-2; j_gene: TRBJ1-2; CDR3aa: ASSLTGVEGYT
v_gene: TRBV20-1; j_gene: TRBJ2-1; CDR3aa: SASLADYNEQF
v_gene: TRBV5-1; j_gene: TRBJ2-3; CDR3aa: ASSPGAQTHDTQY
v_gene: TRBV5-1; j_gene: TRBJ1-4; CDR3aa: ASHRSTNEKLF
v_gene: TRBV10-3; j_gene: TRBJ1-2; CDR3aa: AIRGLRSGYT
v_gene: TRBV11-2; j_gene: TRBJ2-7; CDR3aa: ASSPGPVNEQY
v_gene: TRBV13; j_gene: TRBJ2-7; CDR3aa: ASSPTPSEQY
v_gene: TRBV5-1; j_gene: TRBJ1-1; CDR3aa: ASSSGINTEAF
v_gene: TRBV7-2; j_gene: TRBJ2-7; CDR3aa: ASSLATTYEQY
v_gene: TRBV11-1; j_gene: TRBJ2-5; CDR3aa: ASSLGTVREETQY
v_gene: TRBV12-3/TRBV12-4; j_gene: TRBJ1-1; CDR3aa: ASILRGHGTEAF
v_gene: TRBV28; j_gene: TRBJ1-4; CDR3aa: ASSFGSGRGEKLF
v_gene: TRBV28; j_gene: TRBJ2-7; CDR3aa: ASSLSYGTSGTYEQY
v_gene: TRBV20-1; j_gene: TRBJ2-5; CDR3aa: SARDGQGAVETQY
v_gene: TRBV12-3/TRBV12-4; j_gene: TRBJ2-1; CDR3aa: ASKETSARNEQF
v_gene: TRBV13; j_gene: TRBJ2-1; CDR3aa: ASSYENYNEQF
v_gene: TRBV4-3; j_gene: TRBJ2-3; CDR3aa: ASSQYIFDTDTQY
v_gene: TRBV20-1; j_gene: TRBJ2-7; CDR3aa: SARARDRGGEQY
v_gene: TRBV7-6; j_gene: TRBJ2-5; CDR3aa: ASSLDRSMGTQY
v_gene: TRBV7-7; j_gene: TRBJ2-1; CDR3aa: ASSLSFGNEQF
v_gene: TRBV7-9; j_gene: TRBJ1-2; CDR3aa: ASSFPDRGLQLRGYT
v_gene: TRBV7-2; j_gene: TRBJ2-5; CDR3aa: ASSLRIGTAGETQY
v_gene: TRBV11-2; j_gene: TRBJ2-3; CDR3aa: ASSQEDSTDTQY
v_gene: TRBV6-5; j_gene: TRBJ2-5; CDR3aa: ASSYLRTGGGETQY
v_gene: TRBV13; j_gene: TRBJ2-7; CDR3aa: AISSGTWGTEQY
v_gene: TRBV24-1; j_gene: TRBJ1-1; CDR3aa: ATRGASVQTEAF
v_gene: TRBV7-9; j_gene: TRBJ2-7; CDR3aa: ASSVGLAVAEQY
v_gene: TRBV20-1; j_gene: TRBJ2-1; CDR3aa: SLGGWTSSVYEQF